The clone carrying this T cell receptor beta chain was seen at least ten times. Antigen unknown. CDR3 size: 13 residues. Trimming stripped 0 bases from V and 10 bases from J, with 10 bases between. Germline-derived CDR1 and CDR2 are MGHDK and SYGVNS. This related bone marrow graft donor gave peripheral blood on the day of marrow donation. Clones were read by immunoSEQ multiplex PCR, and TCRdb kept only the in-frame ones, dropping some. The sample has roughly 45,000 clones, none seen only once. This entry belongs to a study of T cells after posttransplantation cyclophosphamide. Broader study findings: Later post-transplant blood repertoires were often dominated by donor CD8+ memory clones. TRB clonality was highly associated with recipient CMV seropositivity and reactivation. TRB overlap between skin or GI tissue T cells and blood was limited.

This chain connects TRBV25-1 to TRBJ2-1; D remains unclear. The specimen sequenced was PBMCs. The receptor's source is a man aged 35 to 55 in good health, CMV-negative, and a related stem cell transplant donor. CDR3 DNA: TGTGCCAGCAGTGAATATGGCGTCAGGGAGCAGTTCTTC. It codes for CASSEYGVREQFF.